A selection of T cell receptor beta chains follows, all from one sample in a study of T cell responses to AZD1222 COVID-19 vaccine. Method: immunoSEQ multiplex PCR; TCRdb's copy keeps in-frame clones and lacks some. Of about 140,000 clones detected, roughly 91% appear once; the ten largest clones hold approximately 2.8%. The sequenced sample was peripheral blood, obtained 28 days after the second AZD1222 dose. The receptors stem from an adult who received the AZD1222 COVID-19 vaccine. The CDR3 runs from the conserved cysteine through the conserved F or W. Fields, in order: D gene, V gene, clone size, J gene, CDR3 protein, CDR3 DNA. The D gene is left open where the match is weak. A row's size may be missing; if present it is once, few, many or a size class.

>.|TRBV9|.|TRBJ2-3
CASSVGSVFRDTQYF
TGTGCCAGCAGCGTAGGATCGGTCTTCCGGGATACGCAGTATTTT
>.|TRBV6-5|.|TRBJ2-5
CASSYVGKGTQETQYF
TGTGCCAGCAGTTACGTCGGAAAAGGGACCCAAGAGACCCAGTACTTC
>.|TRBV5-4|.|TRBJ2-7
CASSLKGAPYEQYF
TGTGCCAGCAGCCTTAAAGGGGCCCCCTACGAGCAGTACTTC
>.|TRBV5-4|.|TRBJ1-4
CASSFGGPNEKLFF
TGTGCCAGCAGCTTTGGGGGGCCTAACGAAAAACTGTTTTTT
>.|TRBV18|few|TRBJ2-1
CASSPQGGDPNNEQFF
TGTGCCAGCTCACCTCAGGGTGGGGACCCAAACAATGAGCAGTTCTTC
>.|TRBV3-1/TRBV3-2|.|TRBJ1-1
CASSQDARRNTEAFF
TGTGCCAGCAGCCAAGATGCAAGGAGAAACACTGAAGCTTTCTTT
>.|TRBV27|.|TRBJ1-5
CASRLWDRDDQPQHF
TGTGCCAGCAGACTATGGGATAGAGATGATCAGCCCCAGCATTTT
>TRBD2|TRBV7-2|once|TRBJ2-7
CASSLGAGEYEQYF
TGTGCCAGCAGCTTAGGAGCGGGGGAGTACGAGCAGTACTTC
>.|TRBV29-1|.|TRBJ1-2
CSVQNNYGYTF
TGCAGCGTTCAAAATAATTATGGCTACACCTTC
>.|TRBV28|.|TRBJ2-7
CASSYIGASYEQYF
TGTGCCAGCAGTTATATCGGGGCTTCCTACGAGCAGTACTTC
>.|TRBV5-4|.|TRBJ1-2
CASSLGISGGMVGYTF
TGTGCCAGCAGCCTTGGGATTTCGGGGGGGATGGTTGGCTACACCTTC
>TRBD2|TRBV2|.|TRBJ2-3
CASSVRTSGGTDTQYF
TGTGCCAGCAGTGTGCGGACTAGCGGGGGCACAGATACGCAGTATTTT
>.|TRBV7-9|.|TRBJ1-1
CASSLFEDTEAFF
TGTGCCAGCAGCTTATTTGAGGACACTGAAGCTTTCTTT
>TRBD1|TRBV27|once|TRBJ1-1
CASSRTGSEAFF
TGTGCCAGCAGTCGGACAGGGTCAGAAGCTTTCTTT
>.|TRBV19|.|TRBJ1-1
CATTGPLEAFF
TGTGCCACCACAGGCCCCCTTGAAGCTTTCTTT
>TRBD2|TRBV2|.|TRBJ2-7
CASTLAGPQYF
TGTGCCAGCACACTAGCGGGGCCCCAGTACTTC
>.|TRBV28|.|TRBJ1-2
CAGQGNYGYTF
TGTGCCGGCCAGGGAAACTATGGCTACACCTTC
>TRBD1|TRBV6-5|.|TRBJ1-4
CASDAGGAGVEKLFF
TGTGCCTCTGACGCAGGGGGGGCTGGGGTTGAAAAACTGTTTTTT
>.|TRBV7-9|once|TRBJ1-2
CASSALNYGYTF
TGTGCCAGCAGTGCGTTAAACTATGGCTACACCTTC
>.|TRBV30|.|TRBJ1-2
CAWSLYGYTF
TGTGCCTGGAGCCTCTATGGCTACACCTTC
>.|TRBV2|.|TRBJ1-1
CASSETDRSEAFF
TGTGCCAGCAGTGAGACCGACCGGAGTGAAGCTTTCTTT
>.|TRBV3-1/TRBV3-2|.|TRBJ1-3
CASSPEWGSGNTIYF
TGTGCCAGCAGCCCCGAGTGGGGGTCTGGAAACACCATATATTTT
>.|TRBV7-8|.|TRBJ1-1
CASSLDAGRPTEAFF
TGTGCCAGCAGCTTAGATGCAGGAAGGCCCACTGAAGCTTTCTTT
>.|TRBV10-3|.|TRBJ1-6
CAISEHNGAPLHF
TGTGCCATCAGTGAACATAATGGGGCACCCCTCCACTTT
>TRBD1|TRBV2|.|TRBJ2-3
CASSLQGAADTQYF
TGTGCCAGCAGCCTACAGGGGGCGGCAGATACGCAGTATTTT